This TCR beta chain was captured by sequencing in a study of read filtering for tumor transcriptome and immune sequencing. V shed 3 bases and J shed 4 bases, with 5 bases lying between them. From germline, CDR1 is MNHNS and CDR2 SASEGT. The CDR3 extends over 12 amino acids. In this sample, this clonotype turned up many times. The library was built from roughly 400 ng RNA with molecular barcoded adaptors for alpha/delta and beta/gamma chains. Via MiXCR, TCRdb re-called the reads, giving one row per CDR3 protein. The profile shows around 50,000 distinct CDR3 sequences, 9% to 15% of them singletons. V usage is TRBV6-1 and J usage is TRBJ2-3; no clear D gene. Sequencing was done on a sample of a population of CD138-negative cells sorted from bone marrow. This clonotype was sampled from a donor aged 40 or older with multiple myeloma. CDR3 loop: CASSDAADTQYF. The CDR3 bases are TGTGCCAGCAGTGACGCAGCAGATACGCAGTATTTT.